This T cell receptor beta chain stems from a study of blood T cells in healthy people across ages. Study-level findings and limits: Donors of long life had a larger count of naive CD4+ cells and greater diversity than aged donors. Unsorted PBMCs ruled out conclusive naive versus antigen-experienced comparison.

PCR was performed a second time for about 7 to 11 cycles using a sample-barcoded 5' primer and a J-beta primer mix. Via MiXCR, TCRdb re-called the 5' RACE reads, giving one row per CDR3 protein. In the table there are under 2,000,000 distinct CDR3 sequences, about 50% of which are singletons. About this clonotype: The target antigen is unknown.

The sample, approximately 10 milliliters of peripheral blood, was drawn from each donor. This TCR was sampled from a woman aged 40 to 49 in good health. The material sequenced was blood.

This CDR3 reads CSARDSTTTDTQYF. In DNA, the CDR3 is TGCAGTGCTAGGGACAGTACCACCACAGATACGCAGTATTTT. The V call is TRBV20-1, the J call TRBJ2-3; D is perhaps TRBD1 (6 bases). CDR1 is DFQATT and CDR2 is SNEGSKA in the germline V gene (reference sequence). This CDR3 contains 14 residues. V lost 3 bases and J lost 2, with 12 bases in between.